Shown below are 12 T cell receptor beta chains from a single sample sequenced in a study of post-analysis software for immune sequencing data. Study observations and caveats: About 5 TRBV segments, including TRBV5-6, TRBV5-1 and TRBV20-1, were more frequent in patients than controls.

Their target antigens are unknown. Sequencing libraries made from TCR beta cDNA carried unique molecular identifiers. TCRdb recomputed calls from the PCR reads with MiXCR, one row per CDR3 protein. The profile covers 820,000 or so distinct CDR3 sequences, with roughly half appearing a single time and approximately 4.2% taken by the ten largest. The sample consisted of blood. The source of these receptors is a girl aged 5 to 17 with multiple sclerosis.

This chain joins TRBV20-1 and TRBJ2-5; 12 bases are a match to TRBD2. Per the germline V gene, CDR1 is DFQATT and CDR2 is SNEGSKA (reference sequence). This CDR3 is built from 16 residues. The V gene end was trimmed by 1 base and the J gene end by 6 bases; junction bases not matched to a gene: 9. The CDR3 loop reads CSARVRTSGGTKTQYF. In DNA form, the CDR3 reads TGCAGTGCTAGAGTGAGAACTAGCGGGGGGACAAAGACCCAGTACTTC.

This chain uses TRBV11-2 with TRBJ2-4; 9 bases are shared with TRBD1. CDR3 length: 16 amino acids. Germline V gene sequence: CDR1 SGHAT, CDR2 FQNNGV. V lost 5 bases and J lost 6; bases outside the gene matches: 11. The DNA of the CDR3 is TGTGCCAGCAGCCCCAGGACAGGGGTAACGGGAAACATTCAGTACTTC. This codes for CASSPRTGVTGNIQYF.

V and J are TRBV7-4 and TRBJ2-7; D remains ambiguous. Trimming took 3 bases from V and 0 from J, leaving 9 bases between them. The CDR3 has 14 amino acids. Germline CDR1 SGHVT, CDR2 SQSDAQ. CDR3 sequence (DNA): TGTGCCAGCAGCTTTAAGGTTAGCTCCTACGAGCAGTACTTC. This encodes CASSFKVSSYEQYF.

The chain joins TRBV2 to TRBJ1-2; 7 bases are shared with TRBD1. V lost 4 bases to trimming and J lost 0 bases; unmatched junction nucleotides: 5. The CDR3 runs 15 residues. The germline CDR1 and CDR2 sequences are SNHLY and FYNNEI. As DNA, the CDR3 is TGTGCCAGCAGTGCAAGACAGGGAACTAACTATGGCTACACCTTC. It is translated as CASSARQGTNYGYTF.

V and J are TRBV5-5 and TRBJ2-1; D gene ambiguous. The CDR3 has 11 amino acids. Trimming cost V 2 bases and J 10 bases, with 7 bases left between them. Per germline, CDR1 SGHKS and CDR2 YYEKEE (reference sequence). CDR3 residues: CASSFEVEQFF. The CDR3 DNA sequence: TGTGCCAGCAGCTTTGAAGTCGAGCAGTTCTTC.

The CDR3, as DNA: TGTGCCAGCAGCTTAAAGGCGGGGGGGCAAGATACGCAGTATTTT. The encoded protein is CASSLKAGGQDTQYF. The V and J genes are TRBV7-3 and TRBJ2-3; 9 nucleotides agree with TRBD2. V was clipped by 1 base and J by 5 bases; unmatched bases: 4. The CDR3 loop spans 15 amino acids. Germline lookup yields CDR1 SGHTA and CDR2 FQGTGA.

As concerns this clonotype: The junction differs from germline at one of its ends, possibly a read error. V usage is TRBV7-9 and J usage is TRBJ2-7, with 7 nucleotides matching TRBD2. The germline CDR1 and CDR2 sequences are SEHNR and FQNEAQ (reference sequence). The CDR3 is 15 residues long. CDR3 amino acids: CASSLGGSGDYEQYF. CDR3 coding DNA: TGTGCCAGCAGTTTAGGTGGGAGCGGGGATTACGAGCAGTACTTC.

The gene calls are TRBV2 and TRBJ1-1; a weak D match, TRBD1 (6 bases). Germline CDR1 SNHLY, CDR2 FYNNEI. V was shortened by 6 bases and J by 0 bases, with 11 bases between the two germline ends. CDR3 size: 14 residues. The CDR3 nucleotides are TGTGCCAGCAGGGGGGACATCCTGAACACTGAAGCTTTCTTT. Its translation: CASRGDILNTEAFF.

J is TRBJ1-1 and V is TRBV29-1; D call uncertain. Per the germline V gene, CDR1 is SQVTM and CDR2 is ANQGSEA. The CDR3 is made up of 16 amino acids. The V and J ends lost 1 base and 0 bases respectively, with 15 bases between them. For the CDR3, the DNA is TGCAGCGTTGAAGGGCCGCTTCCAGGCATGAACACTGAAGCTTTCTTT. Amino acids: CSVEGPLPGMNTEAFF.

This rearrangement joins TRBV5-5 to TRBJ1-2; D gene ambiguous. The CDR3 loop spans 16 amino acids. Per germline, CDR1 SGHKS and CDR2 YYEKEE (reference sequence). With 3 bases removed from V and 7 bases from J, the gap between germline ends came to 22 bases. CDR3 loop: CASSSIIGRYTSGYTF. As DNA, the CDR3 is TGTGCCAGCAGCTCAATTATTGGGAGGTACACCAGTGGCTACACCTTC. Together with reference TRBV5-5 and TRBJ1-2, the CDR3 gives the full variable domain: DAGVTQSPTHLIKTRGQQVTLRCSPISGHKSVSWYQQVLGQGPQFIFQYYEKEERGRGNFPDRFSARQFPNYSSELNVNALLLGDSALYLCASSSIIGRYTSGYTFGSGTRLTVV.

The chain uses TRBV29-1 and TRBJ2-7; D is possibly TRBD1 or TRBD2 (6 bases each). Deletions cut 8 bases from V and 11 bases from J, with 19 bases between. This CDR3 contains 11 residues. Germline V gene sequence: CDR1 SQVTM, CDR2 ANQGSEA. CDR3 sequence reads: CSTRETGGEYF. The CDR3 DNA reads TGCAGCACCCGGGAGACAGGAGGCGAGTACTTC.

This chain links TRBV5-5 with TRBJ2-5, with 7 bases aligning to TRBD1. CDR1 is SGHKS, CDR2 YYEKEE, per germline (reference sequence). Trimming removed 0 bases from V and 1 base from J; junction bases left unmatched: 6. The CDR3 spans 16 residues. CDR3: CASSLEPRGTQETQYF. DNA for the CDR3: TGTGCCAGCAGCTTGGAACCCAGGGGGACCCAAGAGACCCAGTACTTC.